What follows are 14 T cell receptor beta chains derived from one specimen sequenced in a study of tumor-infiltrating lymphocytes in primary liver carcinoma. Researchers generated TCR beta cDNA from about 460 ng of total RNA, relying on a constant-region primer. Libraries of TCR beta came from three nested multiplex PCR rounds with slightly modified ARM-PCR. Both of the initial two PCR rounds ran for about 11 cycles and employed TRBV1-TRBV30 forward primers alongside a C-beta reverse primer. TCRdb ran MiXCR on the multiplex PCR reads and lists one entry per CDR3 protein. Of about 180,000 distinct CDR3 sequences listed, roughly 60% are singletons. For blood RNA, unsorted whole blood served as the source, and germline DNA was extracted too. Input material: peripheral blood. Receptors were obtained from a man in his forties or fifties with primary liver carcinoma and hepatitis B virus infection.

The chain combines TRBV2 with TRBJ1-1; 7 bases align to TRBD1. Germline CDR1 and CDR2: SNHLY and FYNNEI. The CDR3 consists of 13 residues. V dropped 5 bases and J dropped 5; count of bases not matched to a gene: 5. Written as DNA, the CDR3 is TGTGCCAGCAGTATAGGGGGCCTAACTGAAGCTTTCTTT. The encoded protein is CASSIGGLTEAFF.

This clonotype occurred a few times. The chain recombines TRBV6-2 or TRBV6-3 with TRBJ2-3; D uncertain. The ends were cut back, 6 bases at V and 2 bases at J, with 6 bases in the middle. This CDR3 region has 12 residues. Germline CDR1 and CDR2: MNHEY and SVGEGT. The DNA for the CDR3 is TGTGCCAGCAGGGGGAACACAGATACGCAGTATTTT. As protein: CASRGNTDTQYF.

This clonotype appeared once. A read error may account for a junction end that differs from germline. The J gene is TRBJ2-1, the V gene TRBV11-2; possibly TRBD2 for D (5 bases). The CDR3 covers 14 residues. Germline values: CDR1 SGHAT, CDR2 FQNNGV. The CDR3 DNA is TGTGCCAGCAGCTCTCGGACTTTCTACCATGAGCACTTCTTC. Its translation is CASSSRTFYHEHFF. The full variable domain, its missing parts supplied by reference TRBV11-2 and TRBJ2-1, is EAGVAQSPRYKIIEKRQSVAFWCNPISGHATLYWYQQILGQGPKLLIQFQNNGVVDDSQLPKDRFSAERLKGVDSTLKIQPAKLEDSAVYLCASSSRTFYHEHFFGPGTRLTVL.

This clonotype was seen at least ten times. The rearrangement uses TRBV6-1 and TRBJ1-1, with 8 bases matching TRBD1. The V gene end was trimmed by 2 bases and the J gene end by 2 bases; junction bases not matched to a gene: 7. The CDR3 spans 16 residues. Per germline, CDR1 MNHNS and CDR2 SASEGT. CDR3 nucleotides: TGTGCCAGCAGTGAATTGGGAGGGACAGGCAACACTGAAGCTTTCTTT. Protein product: CASSELGGTGNTEAFF.

This clonotype was seen only a few times. The chain employs TRBV5-1 and TRBJ2-6, with D maybe TRBD1 (5 bases). The CDR3 is 15 residues long. Trimming pared 2 bases from V and 1 base from J, leaving 7 bases between. Germline CDR1 reads SGHRS; CDR2 reads YFSETQ. CDR3 region: CASSFQGSGANVLTF. CDR3 DNA sequence: TGCGCCAGCAGCTTCCAGGGTTCTGGGGCCAACGTCCTGACTTTC.

Only a few counts were recorded for this clonotype. This may be a read error, as it is one base from a much larger clone. The V gene is TRBV6-5, the J gene TRBJ2-2; no definite D call. The CDR3 spans 14 residues. Germline CDR1 reads MNHEY; CDR2 reads SVGAGI. The CDR3 DNA reads as TGTGTCAGCAGTTACTCGTGGGGAACCGGGGAGCTGTTTTTT. It specifies CVSSYSWGTGELFF.

This clonotype came up a few times. CDR3 bases: TGTGCCAGCAGTTCCCAGGGTAAAGGCAATGAGCAGTTCTTC. Translating gives CASSSQGKGNEQFF. The chain uses TRBV6-5 and TRBJ2-1; possibly TRBD1 for D (5 bases). The V and J ends lost 4 bases and 6 bases respectively, with 13 bases between them. CDR3 length: 14 residues. Germline loops: CDR1 MNHEY, CDR2 SVGAGI.

This clonotype showed up just once. A read error may be the cause here, since a much bigger clone is one base away. The chain is built from TRBV6-1 and TRBJ2-2; D is ambiguous. V was clipped by 6 bases and J by 1 base, with 6 bases between them. The CDR3 covers 13 residues. The germline CDR1 and CDR2 sequences are MNHNS and SASEGT. CDR3 in amino acids: CASSTRNTGELFF. CDR3 nucleotide sequence: TGTGCCAGCAGCACCAGGAACACCGGGGAGCTGTTTTTT.

This clonotype has a single count. The chain is built from TRBV12-3 or TRBV12-4 and TRBJ2-1, with 9 bases that match TRBD2. The CDR3 is made up of 14 amino acids. Trimming removed 6 bases from V and 9 bases from J; junction bases left unmatched: 9. Here the CDR3 DNA reads TGTGCCAGCAGCTCCGGACTAGCGTCCGGTGAGCAGTTCTTC. Its protein is CASSSGLASGEQFF.

Turning to this clonotype: One junction end does not reproduce the germline sequence, and a read error may be involved. The V call is TRBV11-2, the J call TRBJ2-1; TRBD2 matches at 11 bases. This CDR3 has 15 residues. Germline V CDR1 and CDR2: SGHAT, FQNNGV. CDR3 sequence reads: CSSSLGLAVYNEQLF. DNA of the CDR3: TGTTCCAGTAGCTTGGGACTAGCGGTATACAATGAGCAGCTCTTC.

This rearrangement joins TRBV29-1 to TRBJ2-5, with TRBD2 matching 10 bases. Germline loops: CDR1 SQVTM, CDR2 ANQGSEA. The CDR3 totals 14 residues. CDR3: CIVARTSGTETQYF. The CDR3 bases are TGCATCGTCGCCAGGACTAGCGGTACGGAGACCCAGTACTTC.

Note on this clonotype: With a much larger clone just one base away, this may be a read error. CDR3 in amino acids: CASIKMGADYGYTF. For the CDR3, the DNA is TGTGCCAGCATTAAGATGGGTGCCGACTATGGCTACACCTTC. The chain has TRBV12-3 or TRBV12-4 and TRBJ1-2; D remains unclear. The CDR3 length is 14 residues. V lost 7 bases, J lost 3 bases, and 15 bases lay in between.

Notes on this clonotype: In this CDR3 the conserved last residue, phenylalanine or tryptophan, is missing, so a read error is likely. This chain joins TRBV29-1 and TRBJ2-7; a weak D match, TRBD2 (6 bases). CDR1 and CDR2 (germline): SQVTM, ANQGSEA. With 6 bases removed from V and 0 bases from J, the gap between germline ends came to 9 bases. This CDR3 comprises 12 residues. CDR3 sequence: CSVEGSSYEQYL. The CDR3 region has the DNA TGCAGCGTGGAGGGGAGCTCCTACGAGCAGTACTTA.

Note on this clonotype: At one boundary the junction diverges from the germline segment, which might be a read error. The chain recombines TRBV5-4 with TRBJ2-5; D is uncertain. The CDR3 covers 12 residues. Germline V gene data show CDR1 as SGHNT and CDR2 as YYREEE (reference sequence). This CDR3 reads CASSLGEQTQYF. The CDR3 DNA sequence: TGCGCCAGCAGCTTGGGCGAGCAGACCCAGTACTTC.